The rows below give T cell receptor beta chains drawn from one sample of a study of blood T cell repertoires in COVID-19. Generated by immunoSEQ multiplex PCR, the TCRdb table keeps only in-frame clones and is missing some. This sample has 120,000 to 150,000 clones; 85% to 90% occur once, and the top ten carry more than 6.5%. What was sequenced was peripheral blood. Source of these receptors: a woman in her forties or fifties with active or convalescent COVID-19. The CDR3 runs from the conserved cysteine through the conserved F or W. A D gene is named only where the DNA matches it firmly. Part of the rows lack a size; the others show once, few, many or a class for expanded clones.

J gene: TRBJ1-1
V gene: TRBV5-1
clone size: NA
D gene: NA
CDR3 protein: CASSREVTTNTEAFF
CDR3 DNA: TGCGCCAGCAGCCGCGAGGTCACGACGAACACTGAAGCTTTCTTT

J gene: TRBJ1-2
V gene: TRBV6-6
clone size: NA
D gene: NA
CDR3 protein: CASRTTTGGVGDGYTF
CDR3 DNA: TGTGCCAGCAGGACAACAACGGGGGGCGTGGGGGATGGCTACACCTTC

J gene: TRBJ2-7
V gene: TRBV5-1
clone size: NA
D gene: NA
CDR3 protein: CASSLAGTQPYEQYF
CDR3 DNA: TGCGCCAGCAGCTTGGCCGGGACACAACCCTACGAGCAGTACTTC

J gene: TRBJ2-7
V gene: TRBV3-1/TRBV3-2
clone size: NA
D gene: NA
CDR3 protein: CASSQDGLADYCSYEQYF
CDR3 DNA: TGTGCCAGCAGCCAAGACGGGCTAGCCGATTACTGTTCCTACGAGCAGTACTTC

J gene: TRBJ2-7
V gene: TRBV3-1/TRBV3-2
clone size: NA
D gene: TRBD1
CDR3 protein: CASSQDTRGRYEQYF
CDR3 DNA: TGTGCCAGCAGCCAAGATACCAGGGGGCGCTACGAGCAGTACTTC

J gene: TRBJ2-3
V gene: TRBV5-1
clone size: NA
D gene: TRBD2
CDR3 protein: CASSFTQRGSADTQYF
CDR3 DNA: TGCGCCAGCAGCTTTACGCAGCGGGGGTCCGCGGATACGCAGTATTTT

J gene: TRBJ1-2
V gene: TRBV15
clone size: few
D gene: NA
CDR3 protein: CATSTGDYGYTF
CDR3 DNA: TGTGCCACCAGCACAGGGGACTATGGCTACACCTTC

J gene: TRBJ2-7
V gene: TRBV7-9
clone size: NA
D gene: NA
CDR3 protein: CASSFPDRTPTEQYF
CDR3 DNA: TGTGCCAGCAGCTTCCCGGACAGAACTCCTACGGAGCAGTACTTC

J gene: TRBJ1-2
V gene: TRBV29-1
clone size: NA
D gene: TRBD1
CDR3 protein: CSVLKTGGDYGYTF
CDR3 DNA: TGCAGCGTCCTGAAGACAGGGGGCGACTATGGCTACACCTTC

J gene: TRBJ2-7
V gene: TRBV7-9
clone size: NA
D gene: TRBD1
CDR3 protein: CASSHSLQGAEYEQYF
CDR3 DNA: TGTGCCAGCAGCCATAGTTTACAGGGGGCGGAGTACGAGCAGTACTTC

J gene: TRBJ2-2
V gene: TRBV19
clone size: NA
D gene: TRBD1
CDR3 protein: CASSIPSDRAIGELFF
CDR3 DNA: TGTGCCAGTAGTATCCCCAGTGACAGGGCTATCGGGGAGCTGTTTTTT

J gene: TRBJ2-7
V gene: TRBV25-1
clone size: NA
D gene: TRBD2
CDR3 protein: CASSSSAGVGEQYF
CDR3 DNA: TGTGCCAGCAGCTCATCAGCGGGAGTCGGGGAGCAGTACTTC

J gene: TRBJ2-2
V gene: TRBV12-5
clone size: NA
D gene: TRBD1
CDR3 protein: CASGQNQGALFGELFF
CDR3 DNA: TGTGCTAGTGGCCAAAATCAGGGGGCGCTTTTCGGGGAGCTGTTTTTT

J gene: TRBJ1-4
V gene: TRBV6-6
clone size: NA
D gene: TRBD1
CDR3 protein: CASRPYRGRIEKLFF
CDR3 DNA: TGTGCCAGCAGACCTTACAGGGGGCGGATTGAAAAACTGTTTTTT

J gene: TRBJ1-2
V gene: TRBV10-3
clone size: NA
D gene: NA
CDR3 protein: CAIKKGDYGYTF
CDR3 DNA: TGTGCCATCAAGAAGGGGGACTATGGCTACACCTTC

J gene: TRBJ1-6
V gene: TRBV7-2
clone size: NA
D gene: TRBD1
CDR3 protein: CASSTRQGAGSPLHF
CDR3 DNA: TGTGCCAGCAGCACCCGACAGGGGGCTGGTTCACCCCTCCACTTT

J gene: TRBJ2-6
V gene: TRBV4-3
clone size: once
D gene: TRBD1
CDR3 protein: CASSLYFRGPGANVLTF
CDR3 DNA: TGCGCCAGCAGCCTCTACTTTAGGGGGCCTGGGGCCAACGTCCTGACTTTC

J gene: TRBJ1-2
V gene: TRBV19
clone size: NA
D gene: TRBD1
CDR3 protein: CASSMGDRGKTANYGYTF
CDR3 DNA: TGTGCCAGTAGTATGGGGGACAGGGGGAAAACAGCTAACTATGGCTACACCTTC

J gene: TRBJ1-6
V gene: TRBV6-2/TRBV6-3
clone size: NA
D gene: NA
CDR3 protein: CASSYVEGASPLHF
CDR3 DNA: TGTGCCAGCAGTTACGTTGAGGGCGCTTCACCCCTCCACTTT

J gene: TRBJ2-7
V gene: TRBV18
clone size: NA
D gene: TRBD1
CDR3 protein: CASSPLTGGYWQYF
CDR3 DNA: TGTGCCAGCTCACCCTTGACAGGGGGATATTGGCAGTACTTC

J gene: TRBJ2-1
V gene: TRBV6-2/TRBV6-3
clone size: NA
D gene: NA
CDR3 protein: CASSYRTANEQFF
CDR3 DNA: TGTGCCAGCAGTTACCGGACAGCCAATGAGCAGTTCTTC

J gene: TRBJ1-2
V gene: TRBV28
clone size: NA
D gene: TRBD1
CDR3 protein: CASRGAGTGSNGYTF
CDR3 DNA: TGTGCCAGCAGGGGGGCCGGGACAGGGTCGAATGGCTACACCTTC

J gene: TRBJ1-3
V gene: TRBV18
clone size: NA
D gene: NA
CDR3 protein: CASSPPSLPSGNTIYF
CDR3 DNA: TGTGCCAGCTCACCACCGAGCCTCCCCTCTGGAAACACCATATATTTT

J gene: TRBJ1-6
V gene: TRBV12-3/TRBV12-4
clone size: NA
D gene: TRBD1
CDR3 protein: CASGQGENSPLHF
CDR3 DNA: TGTGCCAGCGGACAGGGTGAGAATTCACCCCTCCACTTT

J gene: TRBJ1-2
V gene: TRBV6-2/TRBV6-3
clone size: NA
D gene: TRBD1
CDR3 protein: CASSYSKGTDYGYTF
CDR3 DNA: TGTGCCAGCAGTTACTCGAAAGGGACAGACTATGGCTACACCTTC

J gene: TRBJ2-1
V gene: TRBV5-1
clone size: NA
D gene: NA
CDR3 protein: CASSLTMNEQFF
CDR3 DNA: TGCGCCAGCAGCTTAACAATGAATGAGCAGTTCTTC

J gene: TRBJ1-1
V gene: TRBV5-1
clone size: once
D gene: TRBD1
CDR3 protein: CASSLAPPDRVNTEAFF
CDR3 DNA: TGCGCCAGCAGCTTGGCCCCGCCGGACAGGGTGAACACTGAAGCTTTCTTT

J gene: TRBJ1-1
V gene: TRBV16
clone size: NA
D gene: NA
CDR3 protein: CASSQQGLNTEAFF
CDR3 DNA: TGTGCCAGCAGCCAACAGGGGCTGAACACTGAAGCTTTCTTT

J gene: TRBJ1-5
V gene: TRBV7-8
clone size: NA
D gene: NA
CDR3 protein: CASSLTGYNQPQHF
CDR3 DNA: TGTGCCAGCAGCTTGACGGGTTACAATCAGCCCCAGCATTTT

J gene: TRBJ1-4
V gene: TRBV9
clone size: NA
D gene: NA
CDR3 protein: CASSGTRARATNEKLFF
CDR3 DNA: TGTGCCAGCAGCGGAACCCGCGCTCGAGCAACTAATGAAAAACTGTTTTTT

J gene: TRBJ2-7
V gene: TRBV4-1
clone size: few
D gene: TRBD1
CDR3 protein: CASSPSTGTASEQYF
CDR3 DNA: TGCGCCAGCAGCCCTTCCACGGGGACAGCTTCCGAGCAGTACTTC

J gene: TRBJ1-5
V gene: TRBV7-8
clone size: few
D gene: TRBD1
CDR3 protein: CASRGGTGHGQPQHF
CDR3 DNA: TGTGCCAGCAGGGGCGGGACAGGGCATGGTCAGCCCCAGCATTTT

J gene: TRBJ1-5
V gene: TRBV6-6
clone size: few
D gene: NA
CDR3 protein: CASSAHRADSNQPQHF
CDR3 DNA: TGTGCCAGCAGTGCACACAGGGCTGATAGCAATCAGCCCCAGCATTTT

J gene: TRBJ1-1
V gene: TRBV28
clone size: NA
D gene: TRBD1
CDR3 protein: CASSSTGVRVTEAFF
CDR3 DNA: TGTGCCAGCAGTAGCACAGGGGTGAGGGTTACTGAAGCTTTCTTT

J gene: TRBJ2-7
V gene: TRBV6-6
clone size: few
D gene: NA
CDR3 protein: CASILVPQGSYEQYF
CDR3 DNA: TGTGCCAGCATCTTGGTCCCCCAGGGCTCCTACGAGCAGTACTTC

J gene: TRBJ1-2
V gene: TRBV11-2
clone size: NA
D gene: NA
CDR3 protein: CASSLVGGYGYTF
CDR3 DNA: TGTGCCAGCAGCTTAGTAGGGGGCTATGGCTACACCTTC

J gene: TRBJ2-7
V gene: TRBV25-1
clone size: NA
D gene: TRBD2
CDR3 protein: CASSEWGLTSGGYEQYF
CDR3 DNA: TGTGCCAGCAGTGAATGGGGGTTGACTAGCGGGGGCTACGAGCAGTACTTC

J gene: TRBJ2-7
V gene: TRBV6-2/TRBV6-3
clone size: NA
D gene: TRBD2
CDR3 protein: CASSSPSLGVAGVFYEQYF
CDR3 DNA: TGTGCCAGCAGTTCCCCTTCCTTAGGAGTAGCGGGAGTTTTCTACGAGCAGTACTTC

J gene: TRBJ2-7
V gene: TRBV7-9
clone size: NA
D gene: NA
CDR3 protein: CASSSAGAEGQYF
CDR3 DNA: TGTGCCAGCAGCTCCGCGGGTGCTGAGGGGCAGTACTTC

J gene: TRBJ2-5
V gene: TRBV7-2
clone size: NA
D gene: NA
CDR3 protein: CASSYDRTQETQYF
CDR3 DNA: TGTGCCAGCAGCTATGACAGGACCCAAGAGACCCAGTACTTC

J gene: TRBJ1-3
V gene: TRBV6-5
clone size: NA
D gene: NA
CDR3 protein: CASSLSGVLGNTIYF
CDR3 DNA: TGTGCCAGCAGTTTATCAGGGGTTCTGGGAAACACCATATATTTT

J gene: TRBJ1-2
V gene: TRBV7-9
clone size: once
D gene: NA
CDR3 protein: CASSLAPWRGGYTF
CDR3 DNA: TGTGCCAGCAGCTTAGCCCCCTGGAGGGGTGGCTACACCTTC

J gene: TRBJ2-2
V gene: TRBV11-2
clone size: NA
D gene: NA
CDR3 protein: CASSHPLGGGSTGELFF
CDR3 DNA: TGTGCCAGCAGCCACCCCCTGGGAGGAGGGTCCACCGGGGAGCTGTTTTTT

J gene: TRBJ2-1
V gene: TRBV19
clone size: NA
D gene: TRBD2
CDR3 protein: CASSIDLAGGPQSPFF
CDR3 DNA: TGTGCCAGTAGTATAGATCTAGCGGGAGGGCCTCAATCCCCGTTCTTC

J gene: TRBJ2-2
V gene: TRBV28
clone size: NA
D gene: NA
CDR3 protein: CASSFGGSLTGELFF
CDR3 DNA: TGTGCCAGCAGTTTCGGAGGTAGTTTGACCGGGGAGCTGTTTTTT

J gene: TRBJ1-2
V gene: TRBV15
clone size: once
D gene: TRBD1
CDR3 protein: CATNLDRVGGYTF
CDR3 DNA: TGTGCCACCAACCTCGACAGGGTAGGCGGCTACACCTTC

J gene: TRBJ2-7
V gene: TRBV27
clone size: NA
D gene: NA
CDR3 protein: CASSLGLAGYEQYF
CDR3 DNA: TGTGCCAGCAGTTTAGGGCTAGCCGGCTACGAGCAGTACTTC

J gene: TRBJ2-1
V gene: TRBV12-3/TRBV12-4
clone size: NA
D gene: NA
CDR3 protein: CASGPSSYNEQFF
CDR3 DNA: TGTGCCAGTGGCCCCAGCTCCTACAATGAGCAGTTCTTC

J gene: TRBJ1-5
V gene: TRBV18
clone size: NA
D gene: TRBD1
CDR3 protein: CASSLRGQGNQPQHF
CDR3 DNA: TGTGCCAGCTCACTAAGGGGACAGGGCAATCAGCCCCAGCATTTT

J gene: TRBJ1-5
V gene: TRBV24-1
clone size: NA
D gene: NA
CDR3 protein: CATSESRPNQPQHF
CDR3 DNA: TGTGCCACCAGTGAAAGCCGTCCCAATCAGCCCCAGCATTTT

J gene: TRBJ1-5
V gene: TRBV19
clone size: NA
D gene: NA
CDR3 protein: CARGAGWSQPQHF
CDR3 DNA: TGTGCCAGGGGGGCAGGCTGGAGTCAGCCCCAGCATTTT